These 17 T cell receptor beta chains were all obtained from the same sample, sequenced in a study of T-cell memory formation after mild COVID-19. TCRdb re-called the 5' RACE reads through MiXCR, storing one row per CDR3 protein. The sample has around 300,000 distinct CDR3 sequences; about an eighth are singletons. The sequenced sample was PBMCs or a T cell subset sorted from them (not recorded which). Receptors were obtained from a man aged 18 to 29 who had mild COVID-19 (a few samples of this study predate the infection). Cell type and time point are not known.

This clonotype was observed a few times. This chain joins TRBV20-1 and TRBJ2-7; 7 bases fit TRBD1. The CDR3 extends over 12 amino acids. V lost 3 bases to trimming and J lost 3 bases; unmatched junction nucleotides: 2. In germline, CDR1 is DFQATT, CDR2 SNEGSKA (reference sequence). CDR3 coding DNA: TGCAGTGCTAGGGGACAGAGCTACGAGCAGTACTTC. Protein: CSARGQSYEQYF.

A note on this clonotype: This likely comes from a read error, as the CDR3 has no conserved phenylalanine or tryptophan at its end. The rearrangement uses TRBV5-1 and TRBJ2-2; TRBD2 might be the D (5 bases). Per the germline V gene, CDR1 is SGHRS and CDR2 is YFSETQ. V lost 1 base and J 4 bases, leaving 11 bases between the germline ends. This CDR3 is built from 15 residues. The CDR3 loop is CASSLPGEGTGELFS. The CDR3 DNA sequence: TGCGCCAGCAGCTTGCCAGGCGAGGGCACCGGGGAGCTGTTTTCT.

J is TRBJ2-3 and V is TRBV25-1; 9 bases are a match to TRBD1. The CDR3 sequence is 14 residues long. Germline CDR1 MGHDK, CDR2 SYGVNS. Germline trimming cut 6 bases from V and 3 bases from J; bases unmatched to any gene: 4. Here the CDR3 DNA reads TGTGCCAGCAGCGGACAGGGGAGGACAGATACGCAGTATTTT. Protein product: CASSGQGRTDTQYF.

Many counts were recorded for this clonotype. V and J are TRBV25-1 and TRBJ2-1, with a tentative D call TRBD2 (5 bases). The length of the CDR3 is 14 residues. The germline gives CDR1 MGHDK, CDR2 SYGVNS. With 0 bases removed from V and 9 bases from J, the gap between germline ends came to 12 bases. This chain's CDR3 is CASSEYLARPEQFF. For the CDR3, the DNA is TGTGCCAGCAGTGAATACCTAGCCCGTCCTGAGCAGTTCTTC.

The chain links TRBV13 to TRBJ1-6; no reliable D call. Trimming took 1 base from V and 6 from J, leaving 7 bases between them. The CDR3 has 14 residues. CDR1 and CDR2 (germline): PRHDT, FYEKMQ (reference sequence). The CDR3 loop reads CASSLDGVNSPLHF. Written as DNA, the CDR3 is TGTGCCAGCAGCTTAGATGGGGTTAATTCACCCCTCCACTTT.

This clonotype was observed a few times. This chain links TRBV2 with TRBJ1-1; no definite D call. Germline V gene data show CDR1 as SNHLY and CDR2 as FYNNEI. The ends were cut back, 9 bases at V and 1 base at J, with 12 bases in the middle. This CDR3 is built from 13 residues. CDR3 sequence reads: CASELEENTEAFF. In DNA form, the CDR3 reads TGTGCCAGTGAATTGGAGGAGAACACTGAAGCTTTCTTT.

This clonotype was seen at least ten times. The chain links TRBV6-5 to TRBJ1-5, with D perhaps TRBD1 (6 bases). Deletions cut 5 bases from V and 0 bases from J, with 20 bases between. The CDR3 spans 18 residues. Germline V gene sequence: CDR1 MNHEY, CDR2 SVGAGI. The CDR3 here is CASSLGGGDFYSNQPQHF. The CDR3 DNA reads TGTGCCAGCAGTCTAGGGGGGGGCGACTTTTATAGCAATCAGCCCCAGCATTTT.

This CDR3 is CASSQRQGAGYTF. CDR3 bases: TGTGCCAGCAGCCAGAGACAGGGAGCCGGCTACACCTTC. The rearrangement uses TRBV7-6 and TRBJ1-2; 7 positions match TRBD1. Germline trimming cut 5 bases from V and 8 bases from J; bases unmatched to any gene: 8. The CDR3 has 13 amino acids. Germline V CDR1 and CDR2: SGHVS, FNYEAQ.

This clonotype was counted only a few times. The chain has TRBV2 and TRBJ2-5; TRBD1 might be the D (5 bases). The V gene's germline CDR1 is SNHLY and CDR2 FYNNEI. CDR3 length equals 13 residues. Trimming stripped 6 bases from V and 5 bases from J, with 13 bases between. The chain's CDR3 is CASRPGLTETQYF. The CDR3 DNA reads TGTGCCAGCAGGCCAGGGCTCACGGAGACCCAGTACTTC.

Many counts were recorded for this clonotype. The V gene is TRBV20-1, the J gene TRBJ2-1; 8 nucleotides match TRBD2. The V gene end was trimmed by 4 bases and the J gene end by 10 bases; junction bases not matched to a gene: 9. The CDR3 consists of 13 residues. Germline V gives CDR1 DFQATT, CDR2 SNEGSKA (reference sequence). This chain's CDR3 is CSANSGAWMEQFF. In nucleotides, the CDR3 is TGCAGTGCTAATAGCGGGGCATGGATGGAGCAGTTCTTC.

CDR3 bases: TGTGCCAGCAGCCTTAACAGGGTGAATAATTCACCCCTCCACTTT. This gives the protein CASSLNRVNNSPLHF. V usage is TRBV7-2 and J usage is TRBJ1-6, with TRBD1 as a possible D gene (6 bases). V lost 5 bases and J 5 bases, leaving 13 bases between the germline ends. The CDR3 has 15 residues. The germline V gene has CDR1 SGHTA and CDR2 FQGNSA.

This clonotype was seen many times. The rearrangement uses TRBV18 and TRBJ2-5; the match to TRBD1 covers 8 bases. Trimming removed 3 bases from V and 0 bases from J; junction bases left unmatched: 3. The V gene's germline CDR1 is KGHSH and CDR2 LQKENI. The CDR3 has 15 amino acids. CDR3 region: CASSPRQGHQETQYF. The CDR3 bases are TGTGCCAGCTCACCGAGACAGGGGCACCAAGAGACCCAGTACTTC.

The CDR3 region has the DNA TGTGCCAGCACCCTGAGCGCAACTAATGAAAAACTGTTTTTT. Its protein product is CASTLSATNEKLFF. The chain recombines TRBV6-6 with TRBJ1-4; D gene unclear. The CDR3 has 14 amino acids. CDR1 is MNHNY and CDR2 is SVGAGI in the germline V gene (reference sequence). V shed 7 bases and J shed 0 bases, with 9 bases lying between them.

The chain uses TRBV19 and TRBJ1-5, with D uncertain. CDR1 LNHDA and CDR2 SQIVND come from the germline V gene (reference sequence). Trimming took 5 bases from V and 6 from J, leaving 11 bases between them. This CDR3 is 13 amino acids long. The CDR3 spells CASSPGSGQPQHF. For the CDR3, the DNA is TGTGCCAGTAGTCCGGGGTCGGGTCAGCCCCAGCATTTT.

This clonotype was found a few times. The chain couples TRBV7-2 to TRBJ1-2; D might be TRBD1 (5 bases). This CDR3 is 14 amino acids long. Between the trimmed V and J ends, which lost 1 base and 8 bases, there was a span of 14 bases. In germline, CDR1 is SGHTA, CDR2 FQGNSA. CDR3 DNA sequence: TGTGCCAGCAGCTTAGTCAAAGGGACGGGCGGCTACACCTTC. Residues: CASSLVKGTGGYTF.

This clonotype was seen at least ten times. The chain joins TRBV10-3 to TRBJ2-1; D gene uncertain. V lost 2 bases to trimming and J lost 8 bases, with 16 bases between them. Per the germline V gene, CDR1 is ENHRY and CDR2 is SYGVKD. The length of the CDR3 is 15 residues. CDR3 protein: CAISEASQWGDEQFF. The CDR3 DNA sequence: TGTGCCATCAGTGAGGCAAGCCAATGGGGTGATGAGCAGTTCTTC.

This clonotype was seen a few times. This chain joins TRBV6-1 and TRBJ1-2; TRBD1 is a possible D gene (6 bases). V gave up 3 bases and J gave up 8 bases, with 13 bases separating them. CDR3 length equals 13 residues. Looked up from germline, CDR1 is MNHNS and CDR2 is SASEGT. The CDR3 sequence: CASSDTGFGGYTF. In DNA form, the CDR3 reads TGTGCCAGCAGTGATACAGGGTTTGGGGGCTACACCTTC.